The 15 T cell receptor beta chains given below trace back to one sample, sequenced in a study of siplizumab effects on memory and regulatory T cells (dated by TCRdb to the late 2010s). Libraries were constructed by the immunoSEQ multiplex PCR assay. TCRdb took this table from immuneACCESS and kept in-frame rearrangements with V and J called. Such tables lack part of the clones; where checked against another copy, unresolved V genes explain under half of the gap, and the rest is unexplained. In this sample the table shows approximately 90,000 clones, about 93% of which occur a single time. The ten top clones hold approximately 0.31% of the sample. The specimen was non-Treg CD4+ T cells sorted from blood. What this sample's cell subset or site label stands for: FACS-sorted unstimulated CD4+ non-regulatory T cells. Receptors originate from a human donor in good health.

The chain employs TRBV5-6 and TRBJ2-5; 8 bases are shared with TRBD1. The CDR3 contains 13 residues. V shed 3 bases, J shed 5 bases, and the junction held 3 bases outside the gene matches. Germline assignment: CDR1 SGHDT and CDR2 YYEEEE. CDR3 DNA: TGTGCCAGCAGCTGGACAGGGAGGGAGACCCAGTACTTC. This codes for CASSWTGRETQYF.

CDR3 region: CASSPSGRDTQYF. In nucleotides, the CDR3 is TGTGCCAGCAGTCCTAGCGGGCGGGATACGCAGTATTTT. The chain is built from TRBV7-9 and TRBJ2-3; 8 bases are shared with TRBD2. V lost 6 bases, J lost 6 bases, and 5 bases stayed unmatched. Germline loops: CDR1 SEHNR, CDR2 FQNEAQ (reference sequence). The CDR3 loop spans 13 amino acids.

The V call is TRBV19, the J call TRBJ2-7; D is possibly TRBD1 (5 bases). Per the germline V gene, CDR1 is LNHDA and CDR2 is SQIVND (reference sequence). Trimming stripped 7 bases from V and 7 bases from J, with 17 bases between. The length of the CDR3 is 13 residues. The CDR3 protein is CASMRQGSYEQYF. The CDR3 nucleotides read TGTGCCAGTATGAGGCAGGGTAGTTATGAGCAGTACTTC.

V gene TRBV5-8 combines with J gene TRBJ2-1, with 7 bases that match TRBD2. V lost 4 bases, J lost 0 bases, and 1 base stayed unmatched. In germline, CDR1 is SGHTS, CDR2 YDEGEE. CDR3 length: 14 residues. CDR3 sequence: CASSGGSSYNEQFF. As DNA, the CDR3 is TGTGCCAGCAGCGGCGGGAGCTCCTACAATGAGCAGTTCTTC.

The chain links TRBV29-1 to TRBJ1-3; D uncertain. The CDR3 contains 16 residues. Trimming left V 4 bases short and J 4 bases short, with 20 bases between. Germline assignment: CDR1 SQVTM and CDR2 ANQGSEA. CDR3 DNA sequence: TGCAGCGTTGCTCCGGCAAAGTGGACGGGCGGAAACACCATATATTTT. Its protein is CSVAPAKWTGGNTIYF.

J is TRBJ2-2 and V is TRBV29-1, with D unclear. The CDR3 is 11 amino acids. Trimming cost V 7 bases and J 2 bases, with 5 bases left between them. CDR1 is SQVTM, CDR2 ANQGSEA, per germline. CDR3: CSALNTGELFF. CDR3 coding DNA: TGCAGCGCCCTAAACACCGGGGAGCTGTTTTTT.

This rearrangement joins TRBV5-4 to TRBJ2-7, with 8 bases matching TRBD1. The V gene end was trimmed by 2 bases and the J gene end by 5 bases; junction bases not matched to a gene: 3. CDR3 size: 13 residues. CDR1 is SGHNT and CDR2 is YYREEE in the germline V gene (reference sequence). The CDR3 nucleotides read TGTGCCAGCAGCTTTACGGACAGGGACGAGCAGTACTTC. It specifies CASSFTDRDEQYF.

V is TRBV19 and J is TRBJ1-2, with D perhaps matching TRBD1 (5 bases). This CDR3 comprises 13 residues. The V end lost 5 bases, the J end lost 4 bases, and 11 bases lay between the germline ends. Germline V CDR1 and CDR2: LNHDA, SQIVND (reference sequence). The CDR3 region is CASSEDKPYGYTF. In DNA form, the CDR3 reads TGTGCCAGTAGTGAGGACAAACCCTATGGCTACACCTTC.

The genes are TRBV14 and TRBJ1-6; D gene unclear. This CDR3 spans 17 amino acids. Between the trimmed V and J ends, which lost 4 bases and 3 bases, there was a span of 16 bases. The germline CDR1 and CDR2 sequences are SGHDN and FVKESK. CDR3 residues: CASSPGARGYYNSPLHF. For the CDR3, the DNA is TGTGCCAGCAGCCCGGGTGCCCGAGGGTACTATAATTCACCCCTCCACTTT.

V is TRBV29-1 and J is TRBJ1-2; 10 bases agree with TRBD1. The germline CDR1 and CDR2 sequences are SQVTM and ANQGSEA. CDR3 length: 10 amino acids. The junction had 6 bases not matched to a gene; V was cut back by 7 bases and J by 13 bases. CDR3 nucleotide sequence: TGCAGCGGGGACAGGGGCGCCGTCACCTTC. Translation gives CSGDRGAVTF.

The rearrangement links TRBV12-5 to TRBJ1-2; weak D call: TRBD1 (6 bases). Germline-derived CDR1 and CDR2 are LGHNT and FRNRAP. The V end was cut by 1 base, the J end by 8 bases, with 17 bases between. CDR3 size: 15 residues. CDR3 region: CASGLAPNRVGGYTF. CDR3 coding DNA: TGTGCTAGTGGTTTGGCCCCCAACAGGGTGGGCGGCTACACCTTC.

This clone was seen a few times. The rearrangement links TRBV13 to TRBJ2-7, with 12 positions matching TRBD2. V lost 0 bases and J lost 4; bases outside the gene matches: 7. The CDR3 loop spans 17 amino acids. From germline, CDR1 is PRHDT and CDR2 FYEKMQ (reference sequence). Here the CDR3 DNA reads TGTGCCAGCAGCTTAGGCGGAACTAGCGGGAGGATTTACGAGCAGTACTTC. Its translation is CASSLGGTSGRIYEQYF.

This chain uses TRBV7-2 with TRBJ2-3, with 12 bases lining up with TRBD2. The CDR3 totals 16 residues. J gave up 1 base and V 5 bases, and 4 bases lay outside the gene matches. Germline CDR1 reads SGHTA; CDR2 reads FQGNSA. The CDR3 here is CASSGRLAGGTDTQYF. CDR3 sequence (DNA): TGTGCCAGCAGCGGACGACTAGCGGGGGGCACAGATACGCAGTATTTT. The whole variable domain, filled in from reference TRBV7-2 and TRBJ2-3, reads GAGVSQSPSNKVTEKGKDVELRCDPISGHTALYWYRQSLGQGLEFLIYFQGNSAPDKSGLPSDRFSAERTGGSVSTLTIQRTQQEDSAVYLCASSGRLAGGTDTQYFGPGTRLTVL.

The chain recombines TRBV11-3 with TRBJ2-5; D is possibly TRBD2 (6 bases). Germline V CDR1 and CDR2: SGHNT, YENEEA. This CDR3 contains 15 residues. Trimming took off 0 bases at V and 5 bases at J, with 13 bases between the two ends. The CDR3 DNA is TGTGCCAGCAGCTTAGATTCGGGGGAGGCGGAGACCCAGTACTTC. Its protein is CASSLDSGEAETQYF.

J is TRBJ1-1 and V is TRBV9; D is ambiguous. The length of the CDR3 is 14 residues. The V and J ends lost 2 bases and 4 bases respectively, with 12 bases between them. The germline V gene encodes CDR1 SGDLS and CDR2 YYNGEE. CDR3 loop: CASSVLSDSTEAFF. DNA of the CDR3: TGTGCCAGCAGCGTTCTTTCCGATAGCACTGAAGCTTTCTTT.